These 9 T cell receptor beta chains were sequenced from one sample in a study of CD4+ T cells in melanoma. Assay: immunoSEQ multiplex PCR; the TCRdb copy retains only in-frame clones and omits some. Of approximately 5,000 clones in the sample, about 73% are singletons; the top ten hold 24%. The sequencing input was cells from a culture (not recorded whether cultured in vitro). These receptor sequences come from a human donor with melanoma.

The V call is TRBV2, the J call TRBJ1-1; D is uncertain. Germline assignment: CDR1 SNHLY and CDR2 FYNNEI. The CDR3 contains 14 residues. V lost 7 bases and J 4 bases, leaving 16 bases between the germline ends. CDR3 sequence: CASTEEIKATEAFF. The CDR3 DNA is TGTGCCAGCACCGAGGAAATAAAGGCCACTGAAGCTTTCTTT.

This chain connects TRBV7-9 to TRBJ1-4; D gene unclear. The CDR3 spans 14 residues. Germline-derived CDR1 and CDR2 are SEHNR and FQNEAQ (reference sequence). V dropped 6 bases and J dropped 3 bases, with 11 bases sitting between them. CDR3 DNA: TGTGCCAGCAGGGCTAAAGGACCTAATGAAAAACTGTTTTTT. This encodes CASRAKGPNEKLFF.

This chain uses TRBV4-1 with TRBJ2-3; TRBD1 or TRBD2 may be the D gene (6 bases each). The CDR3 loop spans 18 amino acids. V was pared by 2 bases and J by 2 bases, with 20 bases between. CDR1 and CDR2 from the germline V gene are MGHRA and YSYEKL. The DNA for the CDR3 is TGCGCCAGCAGCCAATTGCACATGGGGGGCCTAGTCACAGATACGCAGTATTTT. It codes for CASSQLHMGGLVTDTQYF.

The CDR3 DNA sequence: TGTGCCAGCAGCTTAGCGGGATCAGGTTCTGAAGCTTTCTTT. Its translation is CASSLAGSGSEAFF. V usage is TRBV7-2 and J usage is TRBJ1-1; D is ambiguous. Germline-derived CDR1 and CDR2 are SGHTA and FQGNSA. V lost 0 bases, J lost 6 bases, and 11 bases lay in between. This CDR3 has 14 residues.

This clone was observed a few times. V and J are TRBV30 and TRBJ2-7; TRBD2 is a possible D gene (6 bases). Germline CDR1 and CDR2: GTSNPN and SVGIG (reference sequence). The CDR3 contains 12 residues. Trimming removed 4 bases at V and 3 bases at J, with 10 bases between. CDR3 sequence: CAWTGAGYEQYF. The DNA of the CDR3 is TGTGCCTGGACGGGAGCCGGCTACGAGCAGTACTTC.

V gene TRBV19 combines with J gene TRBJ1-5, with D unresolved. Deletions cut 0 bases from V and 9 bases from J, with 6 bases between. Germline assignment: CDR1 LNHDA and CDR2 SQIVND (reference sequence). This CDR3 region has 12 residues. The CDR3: CASSIDYTPQHF. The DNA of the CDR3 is TGTGCCAGTAGTATAGACTATACGCCCCAGCATTTT.

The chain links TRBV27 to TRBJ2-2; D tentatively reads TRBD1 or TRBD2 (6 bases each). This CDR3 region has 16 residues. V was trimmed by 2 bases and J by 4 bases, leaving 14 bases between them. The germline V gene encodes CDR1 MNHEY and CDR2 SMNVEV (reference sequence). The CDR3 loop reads CASSLMGGRVTGELFF. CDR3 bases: TGTGCCAGCAGTTTAATGGGGGGCCGGGTCACCGGGGAGCTGTTTTTT.

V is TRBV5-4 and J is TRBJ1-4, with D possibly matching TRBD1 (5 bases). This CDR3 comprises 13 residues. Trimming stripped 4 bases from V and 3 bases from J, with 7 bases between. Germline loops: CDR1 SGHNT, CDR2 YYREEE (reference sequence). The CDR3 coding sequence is TGTGCCAGCAGCCGACAGCCTAATGAAAAACTGTTTTTT. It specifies CASSRQPNEKLFF. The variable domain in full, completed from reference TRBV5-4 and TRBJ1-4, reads ETGVTQSPTHLIKTRGQQVTLRCSSQSGHNTVSWYQQALGQGPQFIFQYYREEENGRGNFPPRFSGLQFPNYSSELNVNALELDDSALYLCASSRQPNEKLFFGSGTQLSVL.

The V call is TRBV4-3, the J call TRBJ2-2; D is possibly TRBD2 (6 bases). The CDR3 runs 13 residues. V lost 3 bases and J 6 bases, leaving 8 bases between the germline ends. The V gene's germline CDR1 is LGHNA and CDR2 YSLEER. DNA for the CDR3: TGCGCCAGCAGCCAGGAGGGGTCCGGGGAGCTGTTTTTT. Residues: CASSQEGSGELFF.